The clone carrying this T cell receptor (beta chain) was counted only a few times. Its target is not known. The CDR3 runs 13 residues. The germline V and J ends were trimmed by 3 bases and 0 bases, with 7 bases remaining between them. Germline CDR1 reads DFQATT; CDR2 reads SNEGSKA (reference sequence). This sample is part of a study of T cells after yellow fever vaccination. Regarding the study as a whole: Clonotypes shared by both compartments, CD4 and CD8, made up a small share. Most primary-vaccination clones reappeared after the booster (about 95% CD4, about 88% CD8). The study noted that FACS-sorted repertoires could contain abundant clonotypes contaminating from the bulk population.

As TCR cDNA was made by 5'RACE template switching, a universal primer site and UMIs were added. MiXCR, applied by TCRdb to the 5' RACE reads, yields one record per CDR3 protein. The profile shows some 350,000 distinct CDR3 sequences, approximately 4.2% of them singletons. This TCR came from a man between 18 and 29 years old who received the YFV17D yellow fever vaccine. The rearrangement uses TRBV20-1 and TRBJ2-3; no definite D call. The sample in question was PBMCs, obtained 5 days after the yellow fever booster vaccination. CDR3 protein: CSARPTSTDTQYF. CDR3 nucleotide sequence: TGCAGTGCTAGGCCCACAAGCACAGATACGCAGTATTTT.